This TCR beta chain was observed in a study of T cells in Graves' hyperthyroidism and ophthalmopathy. Whole-study results and caveats: A 13 V-J signature model discriminated ophthalmopathy versus stable hyperthyroidism.

TCR beta CDR3 region amplification was performed from RNA transcripts. First-round RT-PCR of the TCR CDR3 relied on the HTBI primer set. TCRdb re-called the multiplex PCR reads with MiXCR, one entry per CDR3 protein. The sample has roughly 400,000 distinct CDR3 sequences, around 25% seen once; the top ten hold 73%. This clonotype was seen only once. The antigen is undetermined. The sequenced material came from blood. The sequence was obtained from a man in his forties or fifties with Graves' hyperthyroidism.

Written as DNA, the CDR3 is TGTGCCAGCAGCCAAGGACCTACATGGGAGCAGTACTTC. Residues: CASSQGPTWEQYF. The chain combines TRBV5-5 with TRBJ2-7; D not certain. There are 13 residues in the CDR3. Trimming removed 4 bases at V and 7 bases at J, with 15 bases between. The germline V gene has CDR1 SGHKS and CDR2 YYEKEE (reference sequence). Full variable domain (remainder filled in from reference TRBV5-5 and TRBJ2-7): DAGVTQSPTHLIKTRGQQVTLRCSPISGHKSVSWYQQVLGQGPQFIFQYYEKEERGRGNFPDRFSARQFPNYSSELNVNALLLGDSALYLCASSQGPTWEQYFGPGTRLTVT.